This T cell receptor beta chain is from a study of blood T cell repertoires in COVID-19. On the study more broadly: Italy, Spain and the United States were the sources of the convalescent and acute COVID-19 samples. Sample material is recorded as cDNA or gDNA derived from T cells, B-cell-depleted T cells, or PBMCs.

CDR3 size: 15 residues. V was pared by 6 bases and J by 1 base, with 13 bases between. From germline, CDR1 is MNHEY and CDR2 SMNVEV (reference sequence). The sample holds many counts of this clone. Distinct nucleotide sequences in the sample also encode this CDR3. Under the authors' procedure: It was from reference gene primer amplification that nucleated cell counts were estimated. Clones were sequenced by immunoSEQ multiplex PCR, and TCRdb holds only the in-frame ones, with some missing. V and J calls and clone size come straight from that table; D and trimming were deduced from the DNA. The sample has about 69,000 clones; more than 70% are singletons.

This chain uses TRBV27 with TRBJ2-4, with D perhaps TRBD1 (5 bases). The clonotype originates from a human donor in a cohort sampled during active COVID-19. The sample consisted of peripheral blood. CDR3 sequence (DNA): TGTGCCAGCAGACCCAGGGTGGCGGCCAAAAACATTCAGTACTTC. Residues: CASRPRVAAKNIQYF.